This TCR beta chain was sequenced in a study of T cell responses to AZD1222 COVID-19 vaccine. Germline CDR1 is MNHEY and CDR2 is SMNVEV (reference sequence). The CDR3 loop spans 11 amino acids. Trimming cost V 10 bases and J 11 bases, with 15 bases left between them. Profiled with immunoSEQ multiplex PCR; TCRdb holds only in-frame clones, not every one. The sample includes under 200,000 clones, approximately 90% of them seen just once. Regarding the study as a whole: Samples come after the peak T cell response, not at day 14. A reported finding is that nearly half of spike-specific TCRs target unmutated variant regions. Among AZD1222 vaccinees, only six were seropositive at baseline. In a largely white British group with more females than males, clonal diversity was possibly underestimated.

Regarding this clone: Its antigen is as yet unknown.

The chain carries TRBV27 and TRBJ1-5; TRBD1 is a possible D gene (5 bases). This receptor was obtained from an adult who received the AZD1222 COVID-19 vaccine. Specimen: peripheral blood, collected 28 days after the second AZD1222 dose. The CDR3 bases are TGTGCCACAGCTCTGGGGGGGGCCCAGCATTTT. Encoded protein: CATALGGAQHF.